This T cell receptor (beta chain) is drawn from a study of response to subunit inactivated influenza vaccine (dated by TCRdb to between 2017 and 2018). With regard to the full study: Deep quantitative T cell receptor repertoire profiling was used in the study to track responses to a trivalent subunit inactivated influenza vaccine. Results and caveats for the whole study, not just this receptor: It was suggested by the authors that each seasonal influenza vaccination may recruit only a limited number of new T cells.

This clonotype has just a few counts. Its cognate antigen has yet to be identified. The sample holds no much larger clone one base away, and base qualities are not on file. CDR1 LGHDT and CDR2 YNNKEL are derived from the germline V gene (reference sequence). The CDR3, from cysteine to phenylalanine, totals 14 residues. The sequence is cut down to CDR3 DNA, 42 bases in frame from base 1. Relative to germline, V is 1 base shorter and J is 7 bases shorter, with 13 bases between their ends. Library preparation was by RT-PCR. These reads were obtained on an Illumina HiSeq 2500. TCRdb ran its own pipeline on the public reads, namely fastp trimming at Q25 and MiXCR clone calling, and kept in-frame beta chains. Records with the same CDR3 protein are collapsed into one entry carrying the most frequent genes and DNA. The sample records roughly 160,000 distinct CDR3 sequences, roughly 10% of which are singletons. Around 33% of the sample is taken by the ten largest.

The rearranged chain carries TRBV3-1 and TRBJ2-5; possibly the D gene is TRBD1, per 5 matching bases. The sequence derives from a man between 50 and 70 years old who received an inactivated influenza vaccine. Donor details come from another sample of the same person, matched by shared clones. Sequences were derived from CD8+ T cells sorted from PBMCs, sampled around 25 months after vaccination. The sequence in DNA is TGTGCCAGCAGCCAAGGCGACCATCAGGGGACCCAGTACTTC. Its coded protein is CASSQGDHQGTQYF.